Listed below are T cell receptor beta chains from one sample, sequenced in a study of blood T cells in healthy people across ages. TCRdb re-analysed the 5' RACE reads in MiXCR, keeping a single row per CDR3 protein. The data contain some 780,000 distinct CDR3 sequences, 45% to 70% of them singletons. What was sequenced was blood. Receptors were obtained from a man between 35 and 55 years old in good health. Each CDR3 is given with its conserved first and last residue. D genes are given only for firm matches. Some rows have no size entry. The others give once, few or many, or a class for an expanded clone.

>TRBD1|NA|TRBJ2-2|TRBV28
CASSFLGTGYPGELFF
TGTGCCAGCAGTTTTTTGGGGACAGGGTATCCCGGGGAGCTGTTTTTT
>NA|NA|TRBJ2-1|TRBV20-1
CSARHGGYNEQFF
TGCAGTGCTAGACATGGGGGGTACAATGAGCAGTTCTTC
>NA|NA|TRBJ1-2|TRBV30
CAWSVQMGGYTF
TGTGCCTGGAGTGTACAGATGGGCGGCTACACCTTC
>NA|few|TRBJ1-2|TRBV20-1
CSARDSATKGYTF
TGCAGTGCTAGAGATTCGGCTACGAAGGGCTACACCTTC
>NA|once|TRBJ2-4|TRBV20-1
CSARDRTVQYF
TGCAGTGCTAGAGATCGAACAGTCCAGTACTTC
>TRBD2|once|TRBJ2-5|TRBV4-2
CASSQAGGVGETQYF
TGTGCCAGCAGCCAAGCCGGGGGGGTAGGAGAGACCCAGTACTTC
>TRBD1|few|TRBJ1-6|TRBV2
CASRDRVENSPLHF
TGTGCCAGCCGGGACAGGGTTGAAAATTCACCCCTCCACTTT
>NA|NA|TRBJ1-5|TRBV20-1
CSARDLWGDGQPQHF
TGCAGTGCTAGAGATCTGTGGGGGGATGGTCAGCCCCAGCATTTT
>TRBD1|NA|TRBJ2-7|TRBV4-1
CASSQDTGGFSYEQYF
TGCGCCAGCAGCCAAGATACAGGGGGGTTCTCCTACGAGCAGTACTTC
>NA|few|TRBJ1-1|TRBV7-9
CASSFPDTEAFF
TGTGCCAGCAGCTTTCCGGACACTGAAGCTTTCTTT
>NA|few|TRBJ2-1|TRBV7-9
CASSLGFSGQGNEQFF
TGTGCCAGCAGCTTAGGTTTTAGCGGCCAGGGGAATGAGCAGTTCTTC
>NA|NA|TRBJ2-3|TRBV18
CASSPKPSADTQYF
TGTGCCAGCTCACCAAAGCCTTCCGCAGATACGCAGTATTTT
>NA|NA|TRBJ1-1|TRBV6-5
CASSPQAGMTEAFF
TGTGCCAGCAGCCCCCAGGCGGGGATGACTGAAGCTTTCTTT
>TRBD1|few|TRBJ1-1|TRBV6-5
CASYKTGGNTEAFF
TGTGCCAGTTATAAAACAGGGGGCAACACTGAAGCTTTCTTT
>NA|NA|TRBJ2-1|TRBV9
CASSAGAGWESEQFF
TGTGCCAGCAGCGCCGGCGCGGGGTGGGAAAGCGAGCAGTTCTTC
>TRBD1|many|TRBJ1-6|TRBV5-1
CASSSRQGNVRSPLHF
TGCGCCAGCTCATCGAGACAGGGGAATGTACGATCACCCCTCCACTTT